These T cell receptor beta chains were read from a single sample in a study of molecular identifiers for immune sequencing clone quantification. TCRdb re-derived calls from the PCR reads in MiXCR, one entry per CDR3 protein. The sample has about 640,000 distinct CDR3 sequences, about 20% seen once; the top ten hold roughly 0.83%. Sequencing was done on a sample of naive CD8+ T cells from blood, with Jurkat cell RNA spiked in. The receptors come from a human donor in good health. Some libraries in this study had Jurkat cell RNA spiked in. Each CDR3 is given with its conserved first and last residue. The order of the fields is J gene, D gene, V gene, clone size, CDR3 protein, CDR3 DNA. A D gene is named only where the DNA matches it firmly. Not every row has a clone size; where given, it reads once, few, many or a size class.

j_gene: TRBJ2-2; d_gene: .; v_gene: TRBV7-9; abundance: few; CDR3aa: CASSLAPGVTGEPFF; CDR3nt: TGTGCCAGCAGCTTAGCGCCAGGGGTGACCGGGGAGCCGTTTTTT
j_gene: TRBJ1-4; d_gene: .; v_gene: TRBV12-3/TRBV12-4; abundance: .; CDR3aa: CASTRDRPATNEKLFF; CDR3nt: TGTGCCAGCACACGTGACAGGCCTGCAACTAATGAAAAACTGTTTTTT
j_gene: TRBJ2-2; d_gene: TRBD2; v_gene: TRBV6-2/TRBV6-3; abundance: few; CDR3aa: CASGGTSPRFSGELFF; CDR3nt: TGTGCCAGCGGGGGGACTAGCCCCCGCTTTTCCGGGGAGCTGTTTTTT
j_gene: TRBJ2-5; d_gene: .; v_gene: TRBV5-4; abundance: .; CDR3aa: CASSLDDRPTQYF; CDR3nt: TGTGCCAGCAGCTTAGATGACAGACCGACCCAGTACTTC
j_gene: TRBJ2-7; d_gene: .; v_gene: TRBV20-1; abundance: many; CDR3aa: CSARDSGYEQYF; CDR3nt: TGCAGTGCTAGAGATTCAGGATACGAGCAGTACTTC
j_gene: TRBJ1-1; d_gene: .; v_gene: TRBV7-9; abundance: many; CDR3aa: CASSLRDWDVEAFF; CDR3nt: TGTGCCAGCAGCTTGCGCGACTGGGACGTTGAAGCTTTCTTT
j_gene: TRBJ2-2; d_gene: TRBD1; v_gene: TRBV12-3/TRBV12-4; abundance: many; CDR3aa: CASAGTANTGELFF; CDR3nt: TGCGCCAGCGCCGGGACAGCAAACACCGGGGAGCTGTTTTTT
j_gene: TRBJ2-7; d_gene: TRBD2; v_gene: TRBV20-1; abundance: many; CDR3aa: CSAFGGLAGRSSYEQYF; CDR3nt: TGCAGTGCTTTCGGGGGACTAGCGGGTCGTAGCTCCTACGAGCAGTACTTC
j_gene: TRBJ2-5; d_gene: .; v_gene: TRBV7-9; abundance: many; CDR3aa: CASSSTAYQETQYF; CDR3nt: TGTGCCAGCAGCTCGACAGCGTACCAAGAGACCCAGTACTTC
j_gene: TRBJ1-5; d_gene: .; v_gene: TRBV5-6; abundance: .; CDR3aa: CASSTKQGRQPQHF; CDR3nt: TGTGCCAGCAGCACGAAACAGGGACGTCAGCCCCAGCATTTT